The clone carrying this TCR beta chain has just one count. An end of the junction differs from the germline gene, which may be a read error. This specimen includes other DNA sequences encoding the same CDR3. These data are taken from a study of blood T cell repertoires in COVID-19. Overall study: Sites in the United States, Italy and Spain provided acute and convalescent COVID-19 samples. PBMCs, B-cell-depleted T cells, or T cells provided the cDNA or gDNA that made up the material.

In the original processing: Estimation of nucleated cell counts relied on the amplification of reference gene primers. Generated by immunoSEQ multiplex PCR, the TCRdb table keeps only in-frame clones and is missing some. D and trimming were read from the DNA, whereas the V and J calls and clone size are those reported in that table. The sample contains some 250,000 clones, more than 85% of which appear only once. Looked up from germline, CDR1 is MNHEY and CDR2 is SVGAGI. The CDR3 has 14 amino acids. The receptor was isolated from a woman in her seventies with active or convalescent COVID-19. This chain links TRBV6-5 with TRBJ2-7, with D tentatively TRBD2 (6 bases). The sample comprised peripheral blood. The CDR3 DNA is TGTGCCAGCAGTTACGGGATCAGCGGGTACGAGCAGTACTTT. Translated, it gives CASSYGISGYEQYF.